This entry concerns a single T cell receptor beta chain. Germline loops: CDR1 SGHDT, CDR2 YYEEEE. The CDR3 runs to 15 residues. V trimming: 4 bases; J trimming: 4 bases; junction bases outside the gene matches: 8. The data derive from a study of blood T cell repertoires in COVID-19. Across the study: Sources were T cells, B-cell-depleted T cells, or PBMCs; the material itself was cDNA or gDNA.

Profiling relied on immunoSEQ multiplex PCR, and the TCRdb table lists in-frame clones only, not all of them. The data show just under 150,000 clones, about 91% seen once. The receptor comes from a woman aged 45-60 years with acute or convalescent COVID-19. The chain links TRBV5-6 to TRBJ2-3; 8 positions match TRBD2. The sample comprised peripheral blood. CDR3 amino acids: CASSLGLGRSDTQYF. The CDR3 DNA follows: TGTGCCAGCAGCCTGGGACTAGGGCGGTCAGATACGCAGTATTTT.